The TCR beta chain described here comes from a study of graft-versus-host responses after intestinal transplantation (dated by TCRdb to about 2021). A note on the overall study: The transplants that recipients received were multivisceral, liver-intestinal, or isolated intestinal. Every recipient was given anti-thymocyte globulin induction, followed by around three years of maintenance tacrolimus and steroids. After intestinal transplantation, graft-versus-host and host-versus-graft alloreactive T cell clones were followed in the graft, circulation and bone marrow using bulk TCR-beta CDR3 sequencing. Alloreactive clones were identified by sequencing pre-transplant mixed lymphocyte reaction products and comparing them with unstimulated pre-transplant donor and recipient T cells. Of the roughly 25 intestinal transplant recipients enrolled in the cohort, one of whom was a retransplant, a few patients without pretransplant specimens were excluded. Donor T cell macrochimerism was defined as a peak of at least 4% donor T cells among recipient peripheral blood mononuclear cells. Rather than being sequenced by the commercial service, samples from a few later patients were sequenced in-house on an Illumina MiSeq and processed with MiXCR.

Notes on this clone: The antigen it recognizes is unknown. No much larger clone exists at a distance of one base, and base qualities are not known.

According to the study, the label for this sample's time point signals: cells obtained before transplantation from donor or recipient. CD3+CD4+ and CD3+CD8+ populations were FACS-sorted from unstimulated pre-transplant donor and recipient cells taken from spleen or lymph nodes. The CDR3 covers 13 residues, taking in both the cysteine and the phenylalanine. The retained sequence is limited to the CDR3, 39 bases, with the frame set at the first base. CDR1 and CDR2 were assigned from the germline V gene as MNHEY and SVGAGI. Trimming costs V 5 bases and J 3 bases, and their ends lie 11 bases apart. Library method: the immunoSEQ multiplex PCR assay. For most patients, genomic DNA was isolated with the Qiagen DNeasy Blood and Tissue Kit and sent frozen to Adaptive Biotechnologies for TCR sequencing. For most patients, genomic DNA was subjected to high-throughput TCR-beta CDR3 sequencing by Adaptive Biotechnologies. The authors processed their data as follows. Adaptive's ImmunoSEQ software was the source of the TCR sequencing data for roughly 19 patients, while three other patients were processed with MiXCR and VDJtools. To correct CD4 versus CD8 sorting errors, any sequence found in both subsets at a frequency ratio below 5:1 was removed. CDR3 nucleotide sequences shared by donor and recipient were removed because the origin of these sequences could not be assigned. To count as alloreactive, a clone needed at least 2-fold expansion over unstimulated cells and a minimum CFSE-low frequency of 0.002% (template counts) or 0.001% (read counts). Clones were considered mappable if detected in sequenced pre-transplant spleen, lymph node, or MLR CFSE-low populations of the donor or recipient. Cumulative frequency of alloreactive clones was calculated as a percentage of all sequences weighted by copy number. This immuneACCESS table, as held by TCRdb, lists in-frame sequences with V and J called but not all clones. Of the missing ones, under half trace to an unresolved V gene in checked studies; the others have no known cause. For V, J and clone size, that table is used; D and trimming come from the DNA. Recorded for this sample are 85,000 to 110,000 clones; roughly 93% of them occurred a single time. 0.9% to 1.5% of the sample is held by the ten biggest clonotypes.

Broad study findings and their caveats: Early after transplant, declines in HvG clones were associated with peak levels of circulating GvH clones. High GvH to HvG T cell clonal ratios were observed in the allografts of patients with donor T cell macrochimerism. GvH clones were found in recipient bone marrow, and some of the GvH clones appeared earlier in ileal mucosa or blood, which is consistent with an intestinal mucosal origin. The relatively low number and heterogeneity of intestinal transplant patients limited the conclusions.

This clonotype was obtained from a human donor who received an intestinal transplant. Sample: unstimulated CD8+ T cells sorted from spleen or lymph node cells, taken before intestinal transplant. Recombination connected TRBV6-5 to TRBJ2-7; the D gene cannot be named for sure. The DNA reads as follows: TGTGCCAGCAGTGGAACCAATCGCTACGAGCAGTACTTC. This is translated as CASSGTNRYEQYF.